The 29 T cell receptor beta chains in this list originate from one sample, sequenced in a study of T cells in localized non-small cell lung cancer. The protocol was immunoSEQ multiplex PCR, while the TCRdb copy is restricted to in-frame clones and leaves out a portion. The sample includes roughly 90,000 clones, approximately 91% seen only once; the top ten take approximately 4%. Material: PBMCs, obtained before any cancer treatment. The receptors shown here come from a woman aged 35 to 70 with stage II squamous cell lung carcinoma.

CDR3 residues: CASSRTATRNQPQHF. CDR3 DNA sequence: TGTGCCAGCAGCAGGACGGCGACTCGCAATCAGCCCCAGCATTTT. V usage is TRBV5-6 and J usage is TRBJ1-5; D gene ambiguous. The CDR3 covers 15 residues. In germline, CDR1 is SGHDT, CDR2 YYEEEE. The germline V and J ends were trimmed by 4 bases and 2 bases, with 13 bases remaining between them.

V is TRBV11-2 and J is TRBJ2-1; the D gene is possibly TRBD2 (6 bases). The CDR3 is 15 amino acids. Germline CDR1 and CDR2: SGHAT and FQNNGV. Trimming took off 0 bases at V and 4 bases at J, with 10 bases between the two ends. CDR3 bases: TGTGCCAGCAGCTTAGACGGAGGGCCATACAATGAGCAGTTCTTC. It encodes CASSLDGGPYNEQFF.

This rearrangement joins TRBV27 to TRBJ1-5; D uncertain. Trimming took 6 bases from V and 3 from J, leaving 15 bases between them. Per germline, CDR1 MNHEY and CDR2 SMNVEV (reference sequence). This CDR3 contains 15 residues. CDR3 protein: CASRGFGSDNQPQHF. As DNA, the CDR3 is TGTGCCAGCAGGGGATTCGGAAGCGACAATCAGCCCCAGCATTTT.

J is TRBJ2-6 and V is TRBV4-2, with no clear D. Germline V CDR1 and CDR2: LGHNA, YNFKEQ. V was shortened by 0 bases and J by 0 bases, with 9 bases between the two germline ends. The CDR3 extends over 17 amino acids. The CDR3 spells CASSQEERFSGANVLTF. The CDR3 nucleotides read TGTGCCAGCAGCCAAGAAGAGAGGTTCTCTGGGGCCAACGTCCTGACTTTC.

This clone was seen a single time. The J gene is TRBJ1-4, the V gene TRBV5-4; 10 positions agree with TRBD1. With 3 bases clipped from V and 10 bases from J, the junction kept 6 bases outside the gene matches. Germline V lookup: CDR1 SGHNT, CDR2 YYREEE (reference sequence). The CDR3 totals 14 residues. The CDR3 DNA reads TGTGCCAGCAGCTCCGGGACAGGGGTGGTAAAACTGTTTTTT. It specifies CASSSGTGVVKLFF.

The chain has TRBV6-6 and TRBJ1-1; maybe TRBD1 (5 bases). Germline V gives CDR1 MNHNY, CDR2 SVGAGI (reference sequence). Trimming removed 10 bases at V and 5 bases at J, with 14 bases between. This CDR3 comprises 12 residues. CDR3 protein: CATDTGKTEAFF. The CDR3, as DNA: TGTGCCACCGATACAGGTAAAACTGAAGCTTTCTTT.

The chain joins TRBV5-1 to TRBJ1-2; D gene ambiguous. CDR3 length equals 14 residues. Trimming removed 4 bases at V and 0 bases at J, with 10 bases between. CDR1 is SGHRS and CDR2 is YFSETQ in the germline V gene. The CDR3 region is CASSPPTANYGYTF. In nucleotides, the CDR3 is TGCGCCAGCAGCCCTCCCACAGCTAACTATGGCTACACCTTC.

Only one count was recorded for this clone. The chain has TRBV6-1 and TRBJ1-2; D remains ambiguous. The CDR3 sequence is 13 residues long. From germline, CDR1 is MNHNS and CDR2 SASEGT. The germline V and J ends were trimmed by 8 bases and 2 bases, with 12 bases remaining between them. CDR3 loop: CASHETNNYGYTF. The CDR3 bases are TGTGCCAGCCATGAGACAAACAACTATGGCTACACCTTC.

V gene TRBV19 combines with J gene TRBJ2-7, with D possibly being TRBD1 (5 bases). The ends were cut back, 4 bases at V and 2 bases at J, with 9 bases in the middle. Germline CDR1 is LNHDA and CDR2 is SQIVND (reference sequence). There are 13 residues in the CDR3. In DNA, the CDR3 is TGTGCCAGTAGTAGAGCAGGGACCTACGAGCAGTACTTC. Translation: CASSRAGTYEQYF.

The V and J genes are TRBV5-1 and TRBJ2-3; D assignment may be TRBD1 or TRBD2 (7 bases each). Per the germline V gene, CDR1 is SGHRS and CDR2 is YFSETQ. The CDR3 loop spans 14 amino acids. V gave up 2 bases and J gave up 6 bases, with 13 bases separating them. The CDR3 loop is CASSFQGGRDTQYF. The CDR3 DNA is TGCGCCAGCAGCTTCCAGGGGGGGCGGGATACGCAGTATTTT. The whole variable domain, remainder taken from reference TRBV5-1 and TRBJ2-3, is KAGVTQTPRYLIKTRGQQVTLSCSPISGHRSVSWYQQTPGQGLQFLFEYFSETQRNKGNFPGRFSGRQFSNSRSEMNVSTLELGDSALYLCASSFQGGRDTQYFGPGTRLTVL.

The chain uses TRBV6-1 and TRBJ2-5, with 7 bases lining up with TRBD2. There are 14 residues in the CDR3. Germline V gene sequence: CDR1 MNHNS, CDR2 SASEGT. V gave up 6 bases and J gave up 2 bases; unmatched junction bases: 6. Written as DNA, the CDR3 is TGTGCCAGCAGACGAGCGGGACCTCAAGAGACCCAGTACTTC. Translated, it gives CASRRAGPQETQYF.

V gene TRBV6-1 combines with J gene TRBJ1-3; possible D gene TRBD1, 5 bases. The CDR3 length is 14 residues. Trimming removed 5 bases from V and 4 bases from J, with 12 bases in between. Germline V gives CDR1 MNHNS, CDR2 SASEGT. The CDR3 loop reads CASSPIGGGNTIYF. CDR3 sequence (DNA): TGTGCCAGCAGTCCTATCGGGGGAGGAAACACCATATATTTT.

V gene TRBV6-1 combines with J gene TRBJ2-1; no reliable D call. V dropped 6 bases and J dropped 7 bases, with 16 bases sitting between them. The CDR3 runs to 14 residues. Germline V gene lookup returns CDR1 MNHNS and CDR2 SASEGT. CDR3 DNA: TGTGCCAGCAGCGTAACCCAGGCCCCAAATGAGCAGTTCTTC. It translates to CASSVTQAPNEQFF.

The chain couples TRBV9 to TRBJ2-5; D ambiguous. Germline lookup yields CDR1 SGDLS and CDR2 YYNGEE. V lost 1 base and J 4 bases, leaving 8 bases between the germline ends. This CDR3 is built from 13 residues. Written as DNA, the CDR3 is TGTGCCAGCAGCGTATCTAGAGGAGAGACCCAGTACTTC. Translated, it gives CASSVSRGETQYF.

CDR3 sequence: CASSLAGGNGYTF. CDR3 sequence (DNA): TGCGCCAGCAGCTTGGCAGGGGGCAACGGCTACACCTTC. The V and J genes are TRBV5-1 and TRBJ1-2; 8 bases line up with TRBD1. CDR1 is SGHRS and CDR2 is YFSETQ in the germline V gene. After removal of 0 bases from V and 8 bases from J, the junction contained 3 bases not matched to a gene. CDR3 length: 13 residues. Based on the CDR3 plus reference TRBV5-1 and TRBJ1-2, the full variable domain is KAGVTQTPRYLIKTRGQQVTLSCSPISGHRSVSWYQQTPGQGLQFLFEYFSETQRNKGNFPGRFSGRQFSNSRSEMNVSTLELGDSALYLCASSLAGGNGYTFGSGTRLTVV.

This rearrangement joins TRBV6-1 to TRBJ1-4; D perhaps matches TRBD1 (5 bases). Germline CDR1 reads MNHNS; CDR2 reads SASEGT. The germline V and J ends were trimmed by 5 bases and 4 bases, with 11 bases remaining between them. The CDR3 sequence is 14 residues long. CDR3 residues: CASSSGTYNEKLFF. In nucleotides, the CDR3 is TGTGCCAGCAGTTCCGGGACGTATAATGAAAAACTGTTTTTT.

This chain joins TRBV4-2 and TRBJ1-2; TRBD1 matches 8 bases. V shed 5 bases and J 10 bases; nucleotides not matched to a gene: 12. Germline CDR1 is LGHNA and CDR2 is YNFKEQ. CDR3 length: 14 amino acids. The CDR3 region is CASSLLRTGPDYTF. CDR3 in DNA: TGTGCCAGCAGCTTGCTTAGGACAGGGCCTGACTACACCTTC.

The rearrangement uses TRBV27 and TRBJ1-2, with unresolved D. Germline CDR1 reads MNHEY; CDR2 reads SMNVEV (reference sequence). This CDR3 is 13 amino acids long. Deletions cut 6 bases from V and 3 bases from J, with 11 bases between. CDR3 coding DNA: TGTGCCAGCAGCCGAAACCGGGACTATGGCTACACCTTC. Protein product: CASSRNRDYGYTF.

V is TRBV6-1 and J is TRBJ2-3; 8 bases fit TRBD2. The germline V gene encodes CDR1 MNHNS and CDR2 SASEGT. The CDR3 spans 17 residues. The V gene end was trimmed by 2 bases and the J gene end by 0 bases; junction bases not matched to a gene: 7. CDR3 protein: CASSERSGGTSTDTQYF. DNA for the CDR3: TGTGCCAGCAGTGAACGGAGCGGGGGAACTAGCACAGATACGCAGTATTTT.

The chain uses TRBV5-4 and TRBJ2-5; D unclear. The germline CDR1 and CDR2 sequences are SGHNT and YYREEE (reference sequence). This CDR3 is built from 14 residues. With 5 bases removed from V and 7 bases from J, the gap between germline ends came to 18 bases. Written as DNA, the CDR3 is TGTGCCAGCAGTCCTCAACCGTCCCTCGGGACCCAGTACTTC. Protein product: CASSPQPSLGTQYF.

This clone was seen a single time. The V call is TRBV4-1, the J call TRBJ1-1; TRBD1 might be the D (6 bases). Germline V lookup: CDR1 MGHRA, CDR2 YSYEKL. V was shortened by 0 bases and J by 4 bases, with 12 bases between the two germline ends. The CDR3 runs to 15 residues. The CDR3 loop reads CASSQDRRGGTEAFF. CDR3 nucleotides: TGCGCCAGCAGCCAAGATCGCAGGGGTGGCACTGAAGCTTTCTTT.

This chain uses TRBV30 with TRBJ2-2; D is uncertain. Trimming shortened V by 2 bases and J by 1 base, and 2 bases separated the two germline ends. CDR3 length equals 12 residues. In germline, CDR1 is GTSNPN, CDR2 SVGIG (reference sequence). CDR3 loop: CAWSRNTGELFF. The CDR3 DNA sequence: TGTGCCTGGAGTAGGAACACCGGGGAGCTGTTTTTT. Looking up the rest from reference TRBV30 and TRBJ2-2 gives the full variable domain: SQTIHQWPATLVQPVGSPLSLECTVEGTSNPNLYWYRQAAGRGLQLLFYSVGIGQISSEVPQNLSASRPQDRQFILSSKKLLLSDSGFYLCAWSRNTGELFFGEGSRLTVL.

This chain links TRBV5-1 with TRBJ1-1; 7 positions agree with TRBD1. After removal of 0 bases from V and 4 bases from J, the junction contained 6 bases not matched to a gene. This CDR3 contains 15 residues. Per germline, CDR1 SGHRS and CDR2 YFSETQ. The DNA for the CDR3 is TGCGCCAGCAGCTTGGAGGACAGGTCTGGCACTGAAGCTTTCTTT. It codes for CASSLEDRSGTEAFF.

The table lists this clone with a count of one. This chain links TRBV28 with TRBJ1-4; a weak D match, TRBD1 (5 bases). V was shortened by 6 bases and J by 5 bases, with 16 bases between the two germline ends. This CDR3 has 15 amino acids. Germline V gives CDR1 MDHEN, CDR2 SYDVKM. CDR3 DNA: TGTGCCAGCAGCCAAAACCGGGACGGAAATGAAAAACTGTTTTTT. It specifies CASSQNRDGNEKLFF. The whole variable domain, filled in from reference TRBV28 and TRBJ1-4, reads DVKVTQSSRYLVKRTGEKVFLECVQDMDHENMFWYRQDPGLGLRLIYFSYDVKMKEKGDIPEGYSVSREKKERFSLILESASTNQTSMYLCASSQNRDGNEKLFFGSGTQLSVL.

CDR3 amino acids: CASSPDNNRVGYTF. CDR3 nucleotides: TGTGCCAGCAGCCCGGACAATAACAGGGTTGGCTACACCTTC. The chain uses TRBV5-6 and TRBJ1-2; weak D call: TRBD1 (6 bases). The CDR3 runs to 14 residues. Germline V gives CDR1 SGHDT, CDR2 YYEEEE. Trimming shortened V by 4 bases and J by 7 bases, and 17 bases separated the two germline ends.

The J gene is TRBJ2-1, the V gene TRBV7-9, with 9 bases identical to TRBD2. The length of the CDR3 is 17 residues. The J segment lost 4 bases and the V segment lost 4 bases, leaving 11 bases of the junction unmatched. Germline CDR1 SEHNR, CDR2 FQNEAQ (reference sequence). Here the CDR3 reads CASSSRRASGIYNEQFF. The CDR3 nucleotides read TGTGCCAGCAGCTCTCGGAGGGCTAGCGGGATTTACAATGAGCAGTTCTTC.

This clone was recorded once. The chain carries TRBV5-1 and TRBJ2-7; 8 bases are shared with TRBD2. The CDR3 is 15 residues long. The germline V gene encodes CDR1 SGHRS and CDR2 YFSETQ. Trimming cost V 2 bases and J 4 bases; bases outside gene matches: 8. CDR3 region: CASSLSSGQTYEQYF. CDR3 bases: TGCGCCAGCAGCTTATCTAGCGGGCAAACTTACGAGCAGTACTTC.

Only one count was recorded for this clone. The chain is built from TRBV10-2 and TRBJ1-1, with TRBD1 identical over 8 bases. J was trimmed by 2 bases and V by 10 bases; bases with no gene match: 6. The CDR3 loop spans 13 amino acids. Germline CDR1 reads WSHSY; CDR2 reads SAAADI. DNA of the CDR3: TGCGCCACCCGGGGACAGGTAAACACTGAAGCTTTCTTT. Translated: CATRGQVNTEAFF.

In nucleotides, the CDR3 is TGCGCCAGCTTTCAGCCGGACAGACCCAACACTGAAGCTTTCTTT. Its translation is CASFQPDRPNTEAFF. The V call is TRBV5-1, the J call TRBJ1-1, with D maybe TRBD1 (6 bases). Germline V gene sequence: CDR1 SGHRS, CDR2 YFSETQ. This CDR3 spans 15 amino acids. V lost 7 bases and J 2 bases, leaving 18 bases between the germline ends. Complete variable domain (other parts from reference TRBV5-1 and TRBJ1-1): KAGVTQTPRYLIKTRGQQVTLSCSPISGHRSVSWYQQTPGQGLQFLFEYFSETQRNKGNFPGRFSGRQFSNSRSEMNVSTLELGDSALYLCASFQPDRPNTEAFFGQGTRLTVV.